A selection of T cell receptor beta chains follows, all from one sample in a study of graft-versus-host responses after intestinal transplantation. Only in-frame clones appear in the TCRdb table, and some are missing; sequencing was by immunoSEQ multiplex PCR. The sample includes over 10,000 clones, approximately 84% of them seen just once. Sequences were derived from PBMCs, sampled after intestinal transplantation. The receptor set was obtained from a human patient who received an intestinal transplant, so some T cells may come from the graft donor. The CDR3 runs from the conserved cysteine through the conserved F or W. D genes are given only for firm matches. Size tells how often a clone was seen (once, few, many) or the class of an expanded clone, and some rows leave it out.

DNA	CDR3	J	V	size	D
TGTGCCAGCAGCTTGGGGGGTCCCGAGCAGTACTTC	CASSLGGPEQYF	TRBJ2-7	TRBV5-6	.	.
TGTGCCAGCAGCCCCTCAGGACAGGGGGAGAATGGCTACACCTTC	CASSPSGQGENGYTF	TRBJ1-2	TRBV9	.	TRBD1
TGTGCCAGCAGCGGAATCCTAGGCCTAACGAACACCGGGGAGCTGTTTTTT	CASSGILGLTNTGELFF	TRBJ2-2	TRBV11-2	.	.
TGTGCCAGCAGCAAGGCGGCCGGGACCCCCTACGAGCAGTACTTC	CASSKAAGTPYEQYF	TRBJ2-7	TRBV21-1	.	.
TGTGCCAGCAGGGGGACCAACAGGGCCTATGGCTACACCTTC	CASRGTNRAYGYTF	TRBJ1-2	TRBV2	few	.
TGTGCCAGCAGGGGACTAGCGGGCTCCTACGAGCAGTACTTC	CASRGLAGSYEQYF	TRBJ2-7	TRBV6-5	once	TRBD2
TGTGCCAGCTCCCCGAGTGGGGGCGGCAGAAAGACCCAGTACTTC	CASSPSGGGRKTQYF	TRBJ2-5	TRBV18	once	.
TGTGCCAGCAGTGAAGGGCGGGGGGGCACAGATACGCAGTATTTT	CASSEGRGGTDTQYF	TRBJ2-3	TRBV6-4	.	TRBD2
TGTGCCAGCAGCGTACGCCAAGAGACCCAGTACTTC	CASSVRQETQYF	TRBJ2-5	TRBV9	few	.
TGTGCCAGTAGTATGGGAGCTGAAGCTTTCTTT	CASSMGAEAFF	TRBJ1-1	TRBV19	few	.
TGTGCCAGCAGCGCCTTTCCGGGACAGGGGGCGTTCACTGAAGCTTTCTTT	CASSAFPGQGAFTEAFF	TRBJ1-1	TRBV7-2	.	TRBD1